The source of this TCR beta chain is a study of T cells in Graves' hyperthyroidism and ophthalmopathy. Trimming removed 5 bases from V and 8 bases from J, with 15 bases in between. The CDR3 is 13 amino acids. In germline, CDR1 is MNHNS, CDR2 SASEGT. There were TCR beta CDR3 regions amplified from RNA transcripts. The TCR CDR3 was amplified in a first-round RT-PCR using the HTBI primer set. TCRdb reanalysed the multiplex PCR reads using MiXCR and keeps one entry per CDR3 protein. The sample records 250,000 to 300,000 distinct CDR3 sequences, 12% to 15% being singletons. In its sample, this clonotype was seen a few times. The target antigen is unknown. Whole-study results and caveats: Model-based prediction identified ophthalmopathy a median around 6.5 months prior to its onset.

With a duration under 2 months, the hyperthyroidism was newly diagnosed in patients aged 18 to 65. Uncontrolled infection, other autoimmune disease, pregnancy or lactation barred patients from enrollment. The sequence was obtained from a woman aged 50 to 60 with Graves' hyperthyroidism that later progressed to Graves' ophthalmopathy. Sequencing was carried out using blood. The chain links TRBV6-1 to TRBJ1-1, with no clear D. The CDR3 DNA is TGTGCCAGCAGTCCGTCGACCCCCCGGGAAGCTTTCTTT. This gives the protein CASSPSTPREAFF.